The 8 T cell receptor beta chains in this list originate from one sample, sequenced in a study of shared clonotypes between healthy human individuals. The method was immunoSEQ multiplex PCR; TCRdb's version includes in-frame clones alone and lacks a portion of them. The sample shows hundreds of thousands of clones, around 67% of them seen only once. Input material: memory CD4+ T cells sorted from blood. Subset indicated: CD45RA-negative fraction. Receptors were obtained from a woman aged 30 to 39 in good health.

The genes are TRBV6-5 and TRBJ2-7; 7 positions match TRBD1. Per germline, CDR1 MNHEY and CDR2 SVGAGI. Trimming took 6 bases from V and 4 from J; bases not matched to a gene: 9. This CDR3 has 14 residues. The CDR3, as DNA: TGTGCCAGCAGCCTGGATACAGGGGTGTACGAGCAGTACTTC. Translating it yields CASSLDTGVYEQYF.

This clone was detected only a few times. The CDR3 DNA reads TGTGCCAGTAGTTTGGGATATAGCACAGATACGCAGTATTTT. The encoded protein is CASSLGYSTDTQYF. V is TRBV19 and J is TRBJ2-3, with D uncertain. CDR3 size: 14 residues. Per germline, CDR1 LNHDA and CDR2 SQIVND (reference sequence). V was pared by 5 bases and J by 0 bases, with 9 bases between. Using reference TRBV19 and TRBJ2-3 for the parts outside the CDR3, the full variable domain is DGGITQSPKYLFRKEGQNVTLSCEQNLNHDAMYWYRQDPGQGLRLIYYSQIVNDFQKGDIAEGYSVSREKKESFPLTVTSAQKNPTAFYLCASSLGYSTDTQYFGPGTRLTVL.

The V and J genes are TRBV10-3 and TRBJ2-7; a possible D gene is TRBD2 (6 bases). The CDR3 extends over 12 amino acids. V was trimmed by 11 bases and J by 0 bases, leaving 11 bases between them. Germline CDR1 is ENHRY and CDR2 is SYGVKD. CDR3: CALGDSSYEQYF. CDR3 bases: TGTGCCTTAGGGGACTCCTCCTACGAGCAGTACTTC.

This clone was found a few times. The chain employs TRBV30 and TRBJ2-3; TRBD2 agrees at 11 bases. V gave up 0 bases and J gave up 2 bases; unmatched junction bases: 7. The CDR3 runs to 17 residues. CDR1 GTSNPN and CDR2 SVGIG come from the germline V gene (reference sequence). The CDR3 protein is CAWSVLAGASYTDTQYF. CDR3 coding DNA: TGTGCCTGGAGTGTACTAGCGGGAGCGAGTTACACAGATACGCAGTATTTT.

The V and J genes are TRBV2 and TRBJ2-3, with 7 bases identical to TRBD2. The CDR3 extends over 15 amino acids. J was trimmed by 2 bases and V by 2 bases; bases with no gene match: 4. Germline CDR1 SNHLY, CDR2 FYNNEI. The CDR3 sequence: CASSEPGGVTDTQYF. The CDR3 DNA sequence: TGTGCCAGCAGTGAACCGGGAGGCGTCACAGATACGCAGTATTTT.

V gene TRBV5-1 combines with J gene TRBJ1-5; no definite D call. V lost 0 bases to trimming and J lost 1 base, with 8 bases between them. This CDR3 comprises 15 residues. Germline V gives CDR1 SGHRS, CDR2 YFSETQ. CDR3 DNA sequence: TGCGCCAGCAGCTTGGAAGGGTTGAGCAATCAGCCCCAGCATTTT. Protein product: CASSLEGLSNQPQHF.

This clone was found once. This chain joins TRBV5-1 and TRBJ1-2, with no clear D. V was shortened by 4 bases and J by 1 base, with 11 bases between the two germline ends. Germline values: CDR1 SGHRS, CDR2 YFSETQ. The CDR3 extends over 14 amino acids. The CDR3 nucleotides read TGCGCCAGCAGCCCTACTGTTTTTAACTATGGCTACACCTTC. Encoded protein: CASSPTVFNYGYTF. Filled out from reference TRBV5-1 and TRBJ1-2, the complete variable domain reads KAGVTQTPRYLIKTRGQQVTLSCSPISGHRSVSWYQQTPGQGLQFLFEYFSETQRNKGNFPGRFSGRQFSNSRSEMNVSTLELGDSALYLCASSPTVFNYGYTFGSGTRLTVV.

The rearrangement links TRBV29-1 to TRBJ2-1, with D hard to call. The CDR3 length is 13 residues. V was cut by 7 bases and J by 1 base, with 11 bases left in between. Germline loops: CDR1 SQVTM, CDR2 ANQGSEA. The CDR3 sequence: CSGRLGSYNEQFF. The CDR3 region has the DNA TGCAGCGGCCGACTTGGGTCCTACAATGAGCAGTTCTTC.